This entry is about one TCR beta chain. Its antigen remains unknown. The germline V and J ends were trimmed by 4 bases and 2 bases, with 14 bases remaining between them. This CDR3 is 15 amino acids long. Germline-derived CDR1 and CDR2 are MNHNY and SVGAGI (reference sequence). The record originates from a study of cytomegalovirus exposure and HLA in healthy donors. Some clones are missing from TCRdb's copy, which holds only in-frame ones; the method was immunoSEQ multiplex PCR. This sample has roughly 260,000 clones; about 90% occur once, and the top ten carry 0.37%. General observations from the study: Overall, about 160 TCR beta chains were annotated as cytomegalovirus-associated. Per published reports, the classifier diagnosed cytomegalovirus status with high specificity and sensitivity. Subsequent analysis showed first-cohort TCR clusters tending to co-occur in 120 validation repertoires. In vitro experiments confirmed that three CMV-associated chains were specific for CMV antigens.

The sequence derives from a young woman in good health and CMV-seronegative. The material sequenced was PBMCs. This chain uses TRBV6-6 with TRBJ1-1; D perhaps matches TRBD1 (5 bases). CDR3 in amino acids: CASSFQFDRNTEAFF. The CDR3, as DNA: TGTGCCAGCAGTTTCCAATTCGACAGAAACACTGAAGCTTTCTTT.